One sample yielded the 14 T cell receptor beta chains listed below, sequenced in a study of cytomegalovirus exposure and HLA in healthy donors. The PCR had 60 Vbeta and 13 Jbeta primers. Clones were sequenced by immunoSEQ multiplex PCR, and TCRdb holds only the in-frame ones, with some missing. The data show 200,000 or so clones, with about four fifths seen just once and under 7% held by the top ten. The sample comprised PBMCs. Receptors originate from a woman aged 25 to 39 in good health and CMV-seropositive.

This chain links TRBV4-2 with TRBJ2-2; the D is unclear. Per the germline V gene, CDR1 is LGHNA and CDR2 is YNFKEQ. The ends were cut back, 0 bases at V and 8 bases at J, with 4 bases in the middle. The CDR3 length is 12 residues. CDR3 in DNA: TGTGCCAGCAGCCAAGATACTGGGGAGCTGTTTTTT. This encodes CASSQDTGELFF.

The chain links TRBV6-5 to TRBJ1-3, with 8 bases identical to TRBD1. Germline CDR1 and CDR2: MNHEY and SVGAGI. The length of the CDR3 is 14 residues. J gave up 6 bases and V 4 bases, and 5 bases lay outside the gene matches. The DNA of the CDR3 is TGTGCCAGCAGTTGGGGACAGGCGGAAAACACCATATATTTT. It encodes CASSWGQAENTIYF.

V is TRBV19 and J is TRBJ2-2; 8 nucleotides align to TRBD2. V lost 1 base to trimming and J lost 4 bases; unmatched junction nucleotides: 2. Germline-derived CDR1 and CDR2 are LNHDA and SQIVND (reference sequence). This CDR3 has 15 amino acids. CDR3 loop: CASSIGLAGTGELFF. CDR3 coding DNA: TGTGCCAGTAGTATAGGGCTAGCGGGCACCGGGGAGCTGTTTTTT.

About this clone itself: The junction departs from the called germline gene at one end, perhaps through a read error. This chain connects TRBV28 to TRBJ2-7, with 9 bases aligning to TRBD2. CDR1 MDHEN and CDR2 SYDVKM come from the germline V gene. The CDR3 spans 15 residues. The CDR3 DNA is TGTGCCAGCGTTAGCGGGAGTGAGAGCTCCTCCGAGCAGTACTTC. Translated, it gives CASVSGSESSSEQYF.

The table lists this clone with a few counts. This sequence joins TRBV7-9 and TRBJ1-1, with a weak D call TRBD1 (5 bases). Germline V CDR1 and CDR2: SEHNR, FQNEAQ (reference sequence). This CDR3 has 14 residues. Trimming pared 3 bases from V and 5 bases from J, leaving 13 bases between. For the CDR3, the DNA is TGTGCCAGCAGCTTTCCACGGGGGGGGACTGAAGCTTTCTTT. It codes for CASSFPRGGTEAFF. The variable domain in full, with the rest retrieved from reference TRBV7-9 and TRBJ1-1, is DTGVSQNPRHKITKRGQNVTFRCDPISEHNRLYWYRQTLGQGPEFLTYFQNEAQLEKSRLLSDRFSAERPKGSFSTLEIQRTEQGDSAMYLCASSFPRGGTEAFFGQGTRLTVV.

This clone came up a few times. This rearrangement joins TRBV2 to TRBJ1-2, with a tentative D call TRBD1 (6 bases). From germline, CDR1 is SNHLY and CDR2 FYNNEI. V lost 4 bases and J 5 bases, leaving 26 bases between the germline ends. The CDR3 covers 18 residues. CDR3 in amino acids: CASSGGSHVYRDRYGYTF. The CDR3 nucleotides read TGTGCCAGCAGTGGGGGTTCCCACGTTTACAGGGATCGGTATGGCTACACCTTC.

The chain links TRBV10-3 to TRBJ2-5; TRBD1 agrees at 7 bases. This CDR3 spans 15 amino acids. Trimming cost V 0 bases and J 4 bases; bases outside gene matches: 5. CDR1 is ENHRY, CDR2 SYGVKD, per germline. The CDR3 sequence is CAISESVTGRETQYF. The CDR3 region has the DNA TGTGCCATCAGTGAGTCGGTGACAGGGAGAGAGACCCAGTACTTC.

This chain links TRBV27 with TRBJ2-7; TRBD2 agrees at 12 bases. The CDR3 runs 15 residues. In germline, CDR1 is MNHEY, CDR2 SMNVEV (reference sequence). The V gene end was trimmed by 2 bases and the J gene end by 7 bases; junction bases not matched to a gene: 6. DNA of the CDR3: TGTGCCAGCAGTTTAAGACTAGCGGGAGCCCAGGAGCAGTACTTC. As protein: CASSLRLAGAQEQYF.

This chain uses TRBV2 with TRBJ2-1, with D possibly being TRBD2 (5 bases). Germline-derived CDR1 and CDR2 are SNHLY and FYNNEI. This CDR3 has 13 residues. V dropped 11 bases and J dropped 6 bases, with 17 bases sitting between them. The CDR3 here is CAGRPSGSNEQFF. The CDR3 bases are TGTGCCGGTCGCCCAAGCGGTAGCAATGAGCAGTTCTTC.

The chain uses TRBV5-1 and TRBJ2-6, with D uncertain. V gave up 4 bases and J gave up 0 bases, with 20 bases separating them. The CDR3 has 19 residues. CDR1 and CDR2 from the germline V gene are SGHRS and YFSETQ. The CDR3 DNA reads TGCGCCAGCAGCCCCGGCTCCGGCGACTTTTTCTCTGGGGCCAACGTCCTGACTTTC. Its protein is CASSPGSGDFFSGANVLTF.

This clone was detected a few times. This chain uses TRBV18 with TRBJ1-2; TRBD1 agrees at 12 bases. The V and J ends lost 1 base and 2 bases, in that order; junction bases with no gene match: 8. This CDR3 has 18 residues. The germline gives CDR1 KGHSH, CDR2 LQKENI. CDR3 region: CASSPQTRDRGPNYGYTF. The CDR3 nucleotides read TGTGCCAGCTCACCACAGACCCGGGACAGGGGGCCCAACTATGGCTACACCTTC.

The V call is TRBV7-9, the J call TRBJ2-2, with 7 bases matching TRBD2. This CDR3 contains 16 residues. Germline V gives CDR1 SEHNR, CDR2 FQNEAQ (reference sequence). J gave up 7 bases and V 5 bases, and 13 bases lay outside the gene matches. The CDR3 sequence is CASSRWEGLAGGELFF. In DNA form, the CDR3 reads TGTGCCAGCAGCCGTTGGGAGGGGCTAGCTGGCGGGGAGCTGTTTTTT.

Only a few counts were recorded for this clone. The chain has TRBV15 and TRBJ1-1; no reliable D call. CDR1 LNHNV and CDR2 YYDKDF come from the germline V gene (reference sequence). V lost 0 bases to trimming and J lost 1 base, with 6 bases between them. The CDR3 length is 14 residues. CDR3 in DNA: TGTGCCACCAGCAGAGATCCAGGGAACACTGAAGCTTTCTTT. Amino acid sequence: CATSRDPGNTEAFF.

This clone appeared a single time. The CDR3 here is CASSIGGTEQFF. CDR3 sequence (DNA): TGTGCCAGTAGTATAGGCGGGACCGAGCAGTTCTTC. This chain links TRBV19 with TRBJ2-1; D possibly corresponds to TRBD2 (6 bases). Germline-derived CDR1 and CDR2 are LNHDA and SQIVND (reference sequence). The CDR3 has 12 residues. V lost 1 base, J lost 10 bases, and 8 bases lay in between.